These T cell receptor beta chains were read from a single sample in a study of response to subunit inactivated influenza vaccine. MiXCR, applied by TCRdb to the RT-PCR reads, yields one record per CDR3 protein. This table has roughly 500,000 distinct CDR3 sequences, roughly 25% appearing once. The same data also contributed to another study, on T cells expressing NK-cell markers.

The sequencing here drew on CD4+ T cells sorted from PBMCs, taken 11 to 12 days after vaccination. These receptor sequences come from a man aged 50 or older who received an inactivated influenza vaccine. The CDR3 runs from the conserved cysteine through the conserved F or W. A D gene is named only where the DNA matches it firmly. A clone size is listed for some rows: how often the clone was seen (once, few, many), or a class if it is expanded.

clone_size	v_call	d_call	j_call	cdr3_nt	cdr3_aa
few	TRBV28	NA	TRBJ1-5	TGTGCCAGCAGTGCCCCCGGGGGAAGGCGCAATCAGCCCCAGCATTTT	CASSAPGGRRNQPQHF
NA	TRBV9	NA	TRBJ1-2	TGTGCCAGCAGCGTAGGAACCTACCCCTATGGCTACACCTTC	CASSVGTYPYGYTF
NA	TRBV4-2	NA	TRBJ2-3	TGTGCCAGCAGCCAAGGCGTGAGGGTTAGCACAGATACGCAGTATTTT	CASSQGVRVSTDTQYF
few	TRBV9	NA	TRBJ2-3	TGTGCCAGCAGCGTAGCTCCGGGCACAGATACGCAGTATTTT	CASSVAPGTDTQYF
few	TRBV3-1	NA	TRBJ1-1	TGTGCCAGCAGCCGCTCGGCGGCTGAAGCTTTCTTT	CASSRSAAEAFF
many	TRBV5-5	NA	TRBJ1-3	TGTGCCAGCAGCTTGGGACTGTTATCGGACGGAAACACCATATATTTT	CASSLGLLSDGNTIYF
few	TRBV11-2	NA	TRBJ1-5	TGTGCCAGCAGCCCGTGGGGCAGAAATCAGCCCCAGCATTTT	CASSPWGRNQPQHF
few	TRBV5-1	NA	TRBJ1-4	TGCGCCAGCAGCTTGACAGGGTGGAATGAAAAACTGTTTTTT	CASSLTGWNEKLFF
NA	TRBV9	TRBD1	TRBJ2-5	TGTGCCAGCAGCGTAGCCTGGGACAGCCAAGAGACCCAGAACTTC	CASSVAWDSQETQNF
many	TRBV10-3	NA	TRBJ2-7	TGTGCCATAAGAAAGACATCCGGGACCCAAGAGTACGAGCAGTACTTC	CAIRKTSGTQEYEQYF
NA	TRBV5-4	NA	TRBJ1-6	TGTGCCAGCAGCTTGGGGTCTGGGGGAATCACATATAATTCACCCCTCCACTTT	CASSLGSGGITYNSPLHF
NA	TRBV7-9	TRBD1	TRBJ2-5	TGTGCCAGCAGCTCTACTGGACAGGGGTTGACCCAGTACTTC	CASSSTGQGLTQYF
NA	TRBV11-2	NA	TRBJ2-7	TGTGCCAGCAGGAGATCCCCGTCTGGAGGCGAACTATATAGGCAGTACTTC	CASRRSPSGGELYRQYF
NA	TRBV5-1	NA	TRBJ2-7	TGCGCCAGCAGCCTCCCCGAGGGTGCCTACGAGCAGTACTTC	CASSLPEGAYEQYF
NA	TRBV6-2/TRBV6-3	NA	TRBJ1-2	TGTGCCAGCAGTCCGGGACACTCTAACTATGGCTACACCTTC	CASSPGHSNYGYTF
NA	TRBV10-2	TRBD1	TRBJ1-5	TGCGCCAGCACTGACAGGGGCAGTAATCAGCCCCAGCATTTT	CASTDRGSNQPQHF
NA	TRBV7-2	NA	TRBJ1-6	TGTGCCAGCAGCTTAGGGCAGGGGTATTCACCCCTCCACTTT	CASSLGQGYSPLHF
NA	TRBV27	TRBD1	TRBJ2-1	TGTGCCAGCAGTCCCGGGACAGGGGCGAACAATGAGCAGTTCTTC	CASSPGTGANNEQFF
NA	TRBV29-1	NA	TRBJ1-5	TGCAGCGCCCAGTTTGGGACCGGCAATCAGCCCCAGCATTTT	CSAQFGTGNQPQHF
NA	TRBV6-2/TRBV6-3	TRBD1	TRBJ2-1	TGTGCCAGCAGTTGGACAGGGGGCATCAAAAATGAGCAGTTCTTC	CASSWTGGIKNEQFF
NA	TRBV20-1	NA	TRBJ2-7	TGCAGTGCTAGACCCGGCCTAGACTACGAGCAGTACTTC	CSARPGLDYEQYF
NA	TRBV7-2	TRBD2	TRBJ2-1	TGTGCCAGCAGCTTACGGGGGGGCGGGAACAATGAGCAGTTCTTC	CASSLRGGGNNEQFF
few	TRBV12-3/TRBV12-4	NA	TRBJ1-3	TGTGCCAGCAGTGACAGTTTCTCCTCTGGAAACACCATATATTTT	CASSDSFSSGNTIYF
NA	TRBV11-2	NA	TRBJ2-1	TGTGCCAGCAGCTTAGAGGGGTATGGGGCAGGTGAGCAGTTCTTC	CASSLEGYGAGEQFF
NA	TRBV10-3	NA	TRBJ2-5	TGTGCCATCAGTGAGCCCGGGGGCGGGGAGACCCAGTACTTC	CAISEPGGGETQYF
NA	TRBV28	TRBD2	TRBJ2-3	TGTGCCAGCAGCACGCGCCGCACTAGCGGGAGGGGATTGGATACGCAGTATTTT	CASSTRRTSGRGLDTQYF
NA	TRBV11-2	NA	TRBJ1-1	TGTGCCAGCAGCCGCAGCGCAGGGAGGTACACTGAAGCTTTCTTT	CASSRSAGRYTEAFF
few	TRBV10-3	NA	TRBJ1-2	TGTGCCACCTCGTCGTGGAGGGGGTCGAACGACTACACCTTC	CATSSWRGSNDYTF
few	TRBV7-2	TRBD1	TRBJ1-5	TGTGCCAGCAGCCCAGGGTCAGGGGGCGGCCAGCCCCAGCATTTT	CASSPGSGGGQPQHF
NA	TRBV3-1	TRBD1	TRBJ2-7	TGTGCCAGCAGCCAGACTACAGGGGATCTCTACGAGCAGTACTTC	CASSQTTGDLYEQYF
NA	TRBV14	TRBD1	TRBJ1-3	TGTGCCAGCAGCCATCGGAACAGGGGGGATCGAGGAAACACCATATATTTT	CASSHRNRGDRGNTIYF
NA	TRBV5-1	TRBD1	TRBJ1-1	TGCGCCAGCAGGACCGGGACAGTTACTGAAGCTTTCTTT	CASRTGTVTEAFF
many	TRBV10-3	NA	TRBJ2-6	TGTGCCATCAGTGAAGGAATCCCTCCCTCTGGGGCCAACGTCCTGACTTTC	CAISEGIPPSGANVLTF
NA	TRBV4-3	NA	TRBJ2-2	TGCGCCAGCAACCAAGTGGGATCCGGGGAGCTGTTTTTT	CASNQVGSGELFF
NA	TRBV4-2	TRBD1	TRBJ1-4	TGTGCCAGCAGCGGTTCCGGGACAGGGGGAGAAAAACTGTTTTTT	CASSGSGTGGEKLFF
NA	TRBV7-9	TRBD2	TRBJ2-1	TGTGCCAGCAGCCCTCCACTAGCGGTGAGCTCCTACAATGAGCAGTTCTTC	CASSPPLAVSSYNEQFF
NA	TRBV6-2/TRBV6-3	NA	TRBJ1-1	TGTCCCAGCAGCTCGGCGGGGCGGACCCTGAACACTGAAGCTTTCTTT	CPSSSAGRTLNTEAFF
NA	TRBV3-1	TRBD1	TRBJ2-6	TGTGCCAGCAGCCCCTTTTTCGGGACAGGGGGCTATGGGGCCAACGTCCTGACTTTC	CASSPFFGTGGYGANVLTF
many	TRBV7-9	TRBD1	TRBJ1-1	TGTGCCAGCAGGTCCGGGACAGGGGGCAACACTGAAGCTTTCTTT	CASRSGTGGNTEAFF
NA	TRBV27	NA	TRBJ2-3	TGTGCCAGCAGTCAAGAACTTAGCACAGATACGCAGTATTTT	CASSQELSTDTQYF
NA	TRBV7-9	TRBD1	TRBJ1-2	TGTGCCAGCAGCCCCCGGACAGGGGGTTCCTCAGGCTATGGCTACACCTTC	CASSPRTGGSSGYGYTF
many	TRBV6-5	NA	TRBJ2-1	TGTGCCAGCAGTTACTCGAGGCATGAGCAGTTCTTC	CASSYSRHEQFF
few	TRBV5-5	NA	TRBJ2-3	TGTGCCAGCAGCTTGCCCCTGGATACCACAGATACGCAGTATTTT	CASSLPLDTTDTQYF
NA	TRBV9	NA	TRBJ1-5	TGTGCCAGCAGCAGGCGAAGGGACAATCAGCCCCAGCATTTT	CASSRRRDNQPQHF
NA	TRBV14	NA	TRBJ2-5	TGTGCCAGCAGCCTTGAGTGGGAGACCCAGTACTTC	CASSLEWETQYF
NA	TRBV28	NA	TRBJ2-7	TGTGCCAGCAGTTTCCCAATTCCGGGACGAGCCTACGAGCAGTACTTC	CASSFPIPGRAYEQYF
NA	TRBV10-3	NA	TRBJ2-1	TGTGCCATCAAGGGCGGGATGGATGAGCAGCTCTTC	CAIKGGMDEQLF
many	TRBV2	NA	TRBJ2-5	TGTGCCAGCAGTGGTAGGGAGACCCAGTACTTC	CASSGRETQYF
NA	TRBV4-2	TRBD2	TRBJ2-1	TGTGCCAGCAGCCAAGTTAGCGGGGACGATGAGCAGTTCTTC	CASSQVSGDDEQFF
few	TRBV6-2/TRBV6-3	TRBD1	TRBJ2-1	TGTGCCAGCAGAAGGGACAGTAACAATGAGCAGTTCTTC	CASRRDSNNEQFF
NA	TRBV24-1	NA	TRBJ2-5	TGTGCCACTGGTGGGACCAACTTGCACCAAGAGACCCAGTACTTC	CATGGTNLHQETQYF